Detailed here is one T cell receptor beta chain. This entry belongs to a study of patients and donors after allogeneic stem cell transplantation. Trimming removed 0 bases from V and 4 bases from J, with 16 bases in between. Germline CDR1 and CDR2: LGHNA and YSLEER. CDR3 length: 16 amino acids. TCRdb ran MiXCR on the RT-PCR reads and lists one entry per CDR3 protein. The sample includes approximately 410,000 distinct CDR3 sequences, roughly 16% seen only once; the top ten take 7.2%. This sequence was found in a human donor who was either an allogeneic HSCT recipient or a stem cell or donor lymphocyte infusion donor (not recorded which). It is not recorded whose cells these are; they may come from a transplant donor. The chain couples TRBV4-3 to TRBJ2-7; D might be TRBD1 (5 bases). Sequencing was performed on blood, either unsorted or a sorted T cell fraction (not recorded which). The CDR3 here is CASSQDVQGGRYEQYF. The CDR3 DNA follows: TGCGCCAGCAGCCAAGATGTTCAGGGTGGCCGATACGAGCAGTACTTC.